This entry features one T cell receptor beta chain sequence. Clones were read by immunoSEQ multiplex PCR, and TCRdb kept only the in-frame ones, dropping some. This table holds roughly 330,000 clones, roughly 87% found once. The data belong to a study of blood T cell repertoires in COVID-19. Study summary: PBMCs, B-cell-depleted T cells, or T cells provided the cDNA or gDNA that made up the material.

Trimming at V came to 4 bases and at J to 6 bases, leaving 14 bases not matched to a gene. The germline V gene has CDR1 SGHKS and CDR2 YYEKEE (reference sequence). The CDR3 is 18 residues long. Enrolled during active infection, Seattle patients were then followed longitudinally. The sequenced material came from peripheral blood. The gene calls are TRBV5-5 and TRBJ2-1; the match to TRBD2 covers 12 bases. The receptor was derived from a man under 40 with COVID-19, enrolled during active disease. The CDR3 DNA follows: TGTGCCAGCAGCCGACCTCGACTAGCGGGAGAGGGTATCAATGAGCAGTTCTTC. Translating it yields CASSRPRLAGEGINEQFF. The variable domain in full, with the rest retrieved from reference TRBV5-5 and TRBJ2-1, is DAGVTQSPTHLIKTRGQQVTLRCSPISGHKSVSWYQQVLGQGPQFIFQYYEKEERGRGNFPDRFSARQFPNYSSELNVNALLLGDSALYLCASSRPRLAGEGINEQFFGPGTRLTVL.